A selection of T cell receptor beta chains follows, all from one sample in a study of blood T cell dynamics during melanoma immunotherapy. Assay used: immunoSEQ multiplex PCR; TCRdb lists only in-frame clones, some missing. The sample lists about 4,900 clones, roughly 86% seen once, with about 33% in the top ten. Sequenced material: blood, taken from a patient treated with checkpoint blockade. Receptors were obtained from a human donor with melanoma. Each CDR3 is given with its conserved first and last residue. The D gene is left open where the match is weak. Expanded clones are given a class, and other clones once, few, many or no size at all.

clone_size: NA; d_call: NA; j_call: TRBJ2-7; cdr3_length: 14; v_call: TRBV7-3; cdr3_aa: CASSLSGGLYEQYF; cdr3_nt: TGTGCCAGCAGCCTTTCCGGGGGACTCTACGAGCAGTACTTC
clone_size: NA; d_call: NA; j_call: TRBJ2-3; cdr3_length: 14; v_call: TRBV7-3; cdr3_aa: CASSSRDPGDTQYF; cdr3_nt: TGTGCCAGCAGCTCCCGGGACCCCGGGGATACGCAGTATTTT
clone_size: NA; d_call: NA; j_call: TRBJ1-1; cdr3_length: 12; v_call: TRBV7-3; cdr3_aa: CASSLLGGEAFF; cdr3_nt: TGTGCCAGCAGCCTACTTGGAGGTGAAGCTTTCTTT
clone_size: NA; d_call: TRBD2; j_call: TRBJ2-3; cdr3_length: 15; v_call: TRBV9; cdr3_aa: CASSVLAGLTDTQYF; cdr3_nt: TGTGCCAGCAGCGTACTAGCGGGACTCACAGATACGCAGTATTTT
clone_size: NA; d_call: TRBD2; j_call: TRBJ2-3; cdr3_length: 15; v_call: TRBV5-1; cdr3_aa: CASTLTSGSTDTQYF; cdr3_nt: TGCGCCAGCACCCTGACTAGCGGGAGCACAGATACGCAGTATTTT
clone_size: NA; d_call: TRBD2; j_call: TRBJ2-7; cdr3_length: 16; v_call: TRBV5-8; cdr3_aa: CASSPGLAGPTMEQYF; cdr3_nt: TGTGCCAGCAGTCCTGGACTAGCGGGACCTACCATGGAGCAGTACTTC
clone_size: NA; d_call: TRBD1; j_call: TRBJ1-1; cdr3_length: 17; v_call: TRBV19; cdr3_aa: CASSKSQGWEVNTEAFF; cdr3_nt: TGTGCCAGTAGTAAATCACAGGGGTGGGAAGTGAACACTGAAGCTTTCTTT
clone_size: NA; d_call: NA; j_call: TRBJ2-6; cdr3_length: 17; v_call: TRBV5-5; cdr3_aa: CASSSRDSSSGANVLTF; cdr3_nt: TGTGCCAGCAGCTCCCGGGACTCCTCCTCTGGGGCCAACGTCCTGACTTTC
clone_size: once; d_call: TRBD2; j_call: TRBJ2-3; cdr3_length: 19; v_call: TRBV4-3; cdr3_aa: CASSQETTGLAGGPDTQYF; cdr3_nt: TGCGCCAGCAGCCAAGAGACGACAGGGCTAGCGGGAGGGCCCGATACGCAGTATTTT
clone_size: NA; d_call: NA; j_call: TRBJ1-1; cdr3_length: 12; v_call: TRBV9; cdr3_aa: CASSPSRPEAFF; cdr3_nt: TGTGCCAGCAGCCCCTCCCGTCCTGAAGCTTTCTTT
clone_size: NA; d_call: NA; j_call: TRBJ1-4; cdr3_length: 13; v_call: TRBV9; cdr3_aa: CASSIRDTEKLFF; cdr3_nt: TGTGCCAGCAGCATCCGGGACACCGAAAAACTGTTTTTT
clone_size: NA; d_call: NA; j_call: TRBJ2-3; cdr3_length: 15; v_call: TRBV7-9; cdr3_aa: CASSFYGSGTDTQYF; cdr3_nt: TGTGCCAGCAGCTTCTATGGGAGTGGGACAGATACGCAGTATTTT
clone_size: NA; d_call: NA; j_call: TRBJ1-1; cdr3_length: 15; v_call: TRBV6-5; cdr3_aa: CASSYRRGANTEAFF; cdr3_nt: TGTGCCAGCAGTTACAGGAGGGGGGCTAACACTGAAGCTTTCTTT
clone_size: NA; d_call: NA; j_call: TRBJ2-7; cdr3_length: 13; v_call: TRBV29-1; cdr3_aa: CSVWGGTSYEQYF; cdr3_nt: TGCAGCGTTTGGGGCGGGACCTCCTACGAGCAGTACTTC
clone_size: NA; d_call: TRBD2; j_call: TRBJ2-1; cdr3_length: 15; v_call: TRBV10-3; cdr3_aa: CAISLGTSGFNEQFF; cdr3_nt: TGTGCCATCAGTCTCGGGACTAGCGGGTTCAATGAGCAGTTCTTC
clone_size: NA; d_call: NA; j_call: TRBJ1-2; cdr3_length: 13; v_call: TRBV2; cdr3_aa: CASSDNGNYGYTF; cdr3_nt: TGTGCCAGCAGTGACAACGGTAACTATGGCTACACCTTC
clone_size: NA; d_call: NA; j_call: TRBJ2-7; cdr3_length: 13; v_call: TRBV5-6; cdr3_aa: CASSFGYHYEQYF; cdr3_nt: TGTGCCAGCAGCTTCGGCTATCACTACGAGCAGTACTTC
clone_size: NA; d_call: TRBD1; j_call: TRBJ2-2; cdr3_length: 16; v_call: TRBV19; cdr3_aa: CASSIGGTGATGELFF; cdr3_nt: TGTGCCAGTAGTATAGGGGGGACAGGGGCGACCGGGGAGCTGTTTTTT
clone_size: NA; d_call: NA; j_call: TRBJ2-3; cdr3_length: 13; v_call: TRBV7-3; cdr3_aa: CASSLREGDTQYF; cdr3_nt: TGTGCCAGCAGCTTAAGAGAAGGCGATACGCAGTATTTT
clone_size: NA; d_call: TRBD1; j_call: TRBJ2-7; cdr3_length: 16; v_call: TRBV7-8; cdr3_aa: CASSLESGQGLDEQYF; cdr3_nt: TGTGCCAGCAGCTTAGAGTCCGGACAGGGTCTCGACGAGCAGTACTTC
clone_size: NA; d_call: NA; j_call: TRBJ2-4; cdr3_length: 12; v_call: TRBV10-3; cdr3_aa: CAISESGSIQYF; cdr3_nt: TGTGCCATCAGTGAGTCCGGCTCCATTCAGTACTTC
clone_size: NA; d_call: TRBD1; j_call: TRBJ1-1; cdr3_length: 15; v_call: TRBV29-1; cdr3_aa: CSVAGTGGPNTEAFF; cdr3_nt: TGCAGCGTTGCCGGGACAGGGGGCCCGAACACTGAAGCTTTCTTT
clone_size: NA; d_call: NA; j_call: TRBJ1-2; cdr3_length: 15; v_call: TRBV27; cdr3_aa: CASSFSFVPNYGYTF; cdr3_nt: TGTGCCAGCAGTTTTAGTTTTGTACCTAACTATGGCTACACCTTC
clone_size: NA; d_call: NA; j_call: TRBJ1-4; cdr3_length: 12; v_call: TRBV7-6; cdr3_aa: CASSRDHEKLFF; cdr3_nt: TGTGCCAGCAGCAGGGATCATGAAAAACTGTTTTTT
clone_size: NA; d_call: NA; j_call: TRBJ2-5; cdr3_length: 15; v_call: TRBV6-1; cdr3_aa: CASSEDAGGQETQYF; cdr3_nt: TGTGCCAGCAGTGAAGATGCGGGTGGACAAGAGACCCAGTACTTC
clone_size: NA; d_call: TRBD1; j_call: TRBJ2-7; cdr3_length: 13; v_call: TRBV5-6; cdr3_aa: CASSWGQTYEQYF; cdr3_nt: TGTGCCAGCAGCTGGGGACAGACCTACGAGCAGTACTTC
clone_size: NA; d_call: TRBD2; j_call: TRBJ2-1; cdr3_length: 18; v_call: TRBV9; cdr3_aa: CASSVGLAGGQSYNEQFF; cdr3_nt: TGTGCCAGCAGCGTAGGACTAGCGGGAGGGCAGTCCTACAATGAGCAGTTCTTC
clone_size: NA; d_call: TRBD1; j_call: TRBJ2-2; cdr3_length: 15; v_call: TRBV19; cdr3_aa: CAVRGDRENTGELFF; cdr3_nt: TGTGCCGTACGGGGGGACAGGGAGAACACCGGGGAGCTGTTTTTT
clone_size: few; d_call: NA; j_call: TRBJ1-5; cdr3_length: 16; v_call: TRBV4-1; cdr3_aa: CASSQAFDLSNQPQHF; cdr3_nt: TGCGCCAGCAGCCAAGCCTTCGACCTTAGCAATCAGCCCCAGCATTTT
clone_size: NA; d_call: NA; j_call: TRBJ1-6; cdr3_length: 16; v_call: TRBV14; cdr3_aa: CASSQEQGRVNSPLHF; cdr3_nt: TGTGCCAGCAGCCAAGAACAAGGCAGGGTGAATTCACCCCTCCACTTT
clone_size: NA; d_call: TRBD1; j_call: TRBJ2-7; cdr3_length: 15; v_call: TRBV5-1; cdr3_aa: CASSLLGGGPYEQYF; cdr3_nt: TGCGCCAGCAGCTTACTAGGGGGCGGGCCCTACGAGCAGTACTTC
clone_size: NA; d_call: NA; j_call: TRBJ2-7; cdr3_length: 12; v_call: TRBV5-8; cdr3_aa: CASSFGGYEQYF; cdr3_nt: TGTGCCAGCAGCTTTGGGGGGTACGAGCAGTACTTC
clone_size: few; d_call: NA; j_call: TRBJ1-5; cdr3_length: 16; v_call: TRBV6-5; cdr3_aa: CASRYHRVDSNQPQHF; cdr3_nt: TGTGCCAGCAGGTACCACAGGGTTGATAGCAATCAGCCCCAGCATTTT
clone_size: NA; d_call: TRBD1; j_call: TRBJ1-1; cdr3_length: 13; v_call: TRBV7-2; cdr3_aa: CASSLTGGSGAFF; cdr3_nt: TGTGCCAGCAGCTTGACAGGGGGCAGCGGAGCTTTCTTT
clone_size: NA; d_call: TRBD1; j_call: TRBJ2-1; cdr3_length: 15; v_call: TRBV5-4; cdr3_aa: CASSLVRQGSNEQFF; cdr3_nt: TGTGCCAGCAGCTTAGTGAGACAGGGGTCCAATGAGCAGTTCTTC
clone_size: NA; d_call: TRBD2; j_call: TRBJ2-2; cdr3_length: 15; v_call: TRBV5-4; cdr3_aa: CASSATSGSTGELFF; cdr3_nt: TGTGCCAGCAGCGCGACTAGCGGGAGCACCGGGGAGCTGTTTTTT
clone_size: NA; d_call: NA; j_call: TRBJ2-3; cdr3_length: 14; v_call: TRBV30; cdr3_aa: CAWTKGLSTDTQYF; cdr3_nt: TGTGCCTGGACAAAGGGACTTTCCACAGATACGCAGTATTTT
clone_size: few; d_call: NA; j_call: TRBJ2-2; cdr3_length: 18; v_call: TRBV25-1; cdr3_aa: CASSSYGRAIGTPGSCFF; cdr3_nt: NA
clone_size: NA; d_call: TRBD2; j_call: TRBJ2-1; cdr3_length: 15; v_call: TRBV7-3; cdr3_aa: CASSFTGTSHNEQFF; cdr3_nt: TGTGCCAGCAGCTTTACCGGGACTAGCCACAATGAGCAGTTCTTC
clone_size: few; d_call: TRBD2; j_call: TRBJ2-3; cdr3_length: 16; v_call: TRBV5-1; cdr3_aa: CASSLALAGEPDTQYF; cdr3_nt: TGCGCCAGCAGCTTGGCCCTAGCGGGAGAACCAGATACGCAGTATTTT
clone_size: NA; d_call: TRBD1; j_call: TRBJ1-1; cdr3_length: 17; v_call: TRBV7-3; cdr3_aa: CASSLTGGQGMGTEAFF; cdr3_nt: TGTGCCAGCAGCTTAACCGGGGGACAGGGGATGGGCACTGAAGCTTTCTTT
clone_size: NA; d_call: TRBD1; j_call: TRBJ2-7; cdr3_length: 14; v_call: TRBV13; cdr3_aa: CASSAYRGSDEQYF; cdr3_nt: TGTGCCAGCAGCGCCTACAGGGGTTCGGACGAGCAGTACTTC
clone_size: NA; d_call: NA; j_call: TRBJ2-3; cdr3_length: 15; v_call: TRBV5-1; cdr3_aa: CASSTGAARTDTQYF; cdr3_nt: TGCGCCAGCAGCACCGGCGCCGCGCGCACAGATACGCAGTATTTT
clone_size: NA; d_call: NA; j_call: TRBJ1-1; cdr3_length: 13; v_call: TRBV7-6; cdr3_aa: CASSLLRGTEAFF; cdr3_nt: TGTGCCAGCAGCCTCCTGCGGGGGACTGAAGCTTTCTTT
clone_size: NA; d_call: TRBD1; j_call: TRBJ1-2; cdr3_length: 14; v_call: TRBV6-4; cdr3_aa: CASSDRTGGTGYTF; cdr3_nt: TGTGCCAGCAGCGATCGGACAGGGGGCACTGGCTACACCTTC
clone_size: NA; d_call: NA; j_call: TRBJ2-7; cdr3_length: 17; v_call: TRBV4-1; cdr3_aa: CASSQEHRDPGSLGQYF; cdr3_nt: TGCGCCAGCAGCCAAGAACACAGGGACCCTGGGAGCCTGGGGCAGTACTTC
clone_size: NA; d_call: NA; j_call: TRBJ1-2; cdr3_length: 18; v_call: TRBV23-1; cdr3_aa: CASSHEGSRRDLNYGYTF; cdr3_nt: TGCGCCAGCAGTCACGAGGGGTCGCGCAGAGATTTAAACTATGGCTACACCTTC
clone_size: NA; d_call: NA; j_call: TRBJ2-1; cdr3_length: 14; v_call: TRBV21-1; cdr3_aa: CASSNGVGPNEQFF; cdr3_nt: TGTGCCAGCAGCAATGGGGTGGGGCCCAATGAGCAGTTCTTC
clone_size: NA; d_call: NA; j_call: TRBJ2-7; cdr3_length: 13; v_call: TRBV4-3; cdr3_aa: CASSQEPGLGQYF; cdr3_nt: TGCGCCAGCAGCCAAGAACCCGGACTGGGGCAGTACTTC